The following is a TCR beta chain sequence with its context. Its antigen is not known. The sample originates from a study of T cells in Graves' hyperthyroidism and ophthalmopathy. Study-level findings and limits: Among thyroid clonotypes expanded above 0.001, most also appeared in blood. Ophthalmopathy, as predicted by the model, came a median roughly 6.3 months after the prediction.

Diagnostic assessment was based on clinical symptoms, serum thyroxine and TRAb, thyroid ultrasound and orbital computed tomography. CDR3 size: 15 residues. V shed 6 bases and J shed 4 bases, with 19 bases lying between them. Looked up from germline, CDR1 is SEHNR and CDR2 is FQNEAQ (reference sequence). TCR beta CDR3 regions were amplified from RNA. A first-round RT-PCR of the TCR CDR3 used the HTBI primer set. TCRdb fed the multiplex PCR reads into MiXCR, producing one record per CDR3 protein. The sample has 480,000 or so distinct CDR3 sequences, roughly 45% seen once; the top ten hold approximately 44%.

The sample taken for sequencing was peripheral blood or thyroid tissue (not recorded which). This TCR was recovered from an adult woman with Graves' disease, either hyperthyroidism or ophthalmopathy (not recorded which). The chain has TRBV7-9 and TRBJ2-7, with D perhaps being TRBD1 or TRBD2 (6 bases each). CDR3 nucleotides: TGTGCCAGCAGACAACACGGGGGCGGCGGGTACGAGCAGTACTTC. The encoded protein is CASRQHGGGGYEQYF. Drawing the rest from reference TRBV7-9 and TRBJ2-7, the complete variable domain is DTGVSQNPRHKITKRGQNVTFRCDPISEHNRLYWYRQTLGQGPEFLTYFQNEAQLEKSRLLSDRFSAERPKGSFSTLEIQRTEQGDSAMYLCASRQHGGGGYEQYFGPGTRLTVT.